What follows are 21 T cell receptor beta chains derived from one specimen sequenced in a study of blood T cell repertoires in COVID-19. Assay used: immunoSEQ multiplex PCR; TCRdb lists only in-frame clones, some missing. The repertoire includes some 87,000 clones, 85% to 95% of them detected once, and approximately 6% sits in the top ten. The source material was peripheral blood. The origin of the receptors is a woman aged 55-75 years with active COVID-19.

V and J are TRBV5-6 and TRBJ2-7, with 14 bases matching TRBD2. The germline V gene encodes CDR1 SGHDT and CDR2 YYEEEE. V trimming: 5 bases; J trimming: 4 bases; junction bases outside the gene matches: 5. This CDR3 has 15 residues. The CDR3 coding sequence is TGTGCCAGCAGGCGCGGGACTAGCGGGAGTTACGAGCAGTACTTC. Protein product: CASRRGTSGSYEQYF.

The rearrangement joins TRBV28 to TRBJ2-5, with 8 positions matching TRBD2. The CDR3 runs to 13 residues. The V and J ends lost 3 bases and 4 bases, in that order; junction bases with no gene match: 1. Germline CDR1 MDHEN, CDR2 SYDVKM. CDR3 loop: CASSFAGGETQYF. CDR3 DNA: TGTGCCAGCAGTTTTGCGGGAGGAGAGACCCAGTACTTC. Variable domain in full (rest from reference TRBV28 and TRBJ2-5): DVKVTQSSRYLVKRTGEKVFLECVQDMDHENMFWYRQDPGLGLRLIYFSYDVKMKEKGDIPEGYSVSREKKERFSLILESASTNQTSMYLCASSFAGGETQYFGPGTRLLVL.

The chain carries TRBV28 and TRBJ1-3; D is possibly TRBD1 (6 bases). V lost 5 bases to trimming and J lost 3 bases, with 17 bases between them. There are 16 residues in the CDR3. CDR1 and CDR2 from the germline V gene are MDHEN and SYDVKM. The CDR3 reads CASSPTGVLFGNTIYF. CDR3 coding DNA: TGTGCCAGCAGTCCGACAGGTGTTTTGTTTGGAAACACCATATATTTT. The full variable domain, with the rest looked up from reference TRBV28 and TRBJ1-3, is DVKVTQSSRYLVKRTGEKVFLECVQDMDHENMFWYRQDPGLGLRLIYFSYDVKMKEKGDIPEGYSVSREKKERFSLILESASTNQTSMYLCASSPTGVLFGNTIYFGEGSWLTVV.

The rearrangement joins TRBV19 to TRBJ1-1; a possible D gene is TRBD1 (6 bases). V was shortened by 7 bases and J by 3 bases, with 9 bases between the two germline ends. The CDR3 has 12 amino acids. Germline assignment: CDR1 LNHDA and CDR2 SQIVND (reference sequence). CDR3 sequence: CASNRVDTEAFF. The CDR3 bases are TGTGCCAGTAACAGGGTTGACACTGAAGCTTTCTTT.

The rearrangement links TRBV9 to TRBJ2-5, with 8 bases fitting TRBD1. The length of the CDR3 is 13 residues. Looked up from germline, CDR1 is SGDLS and CDR2 is YYNGEE. V trimming: 4 bases; J trimming: 7 bases; junction bases outside the gene matches: 6. The CDR3 loop reads CASSTGQGGTQYF. DNA of the CDR3: TGTGCCAGCAGCACAGGACAGGGTGGGACCCAGTACTTC. The full variable domain, in which reference TRBV9 and TRBJ2-5 provide the parts outside the CDR3, is DSGVTQTPKHLITATGQRVTLRCSPRSGDLSVYWYQQSLDQGLQFLIQYYNGEERAKGNILERFSAQQFPDLHSELNLSSLELGDSALYFCASSTGQGGTQYFGPGTRLLVL.

The chain employs TRBV28 and TRBJ2-2; the match to TRBD1 covers 7 bases. The CDR3 totals 19 residues. The germline gives CDR1 MDHEN, CDR2 SYDVKM. The V gene end was trimmed by 0 bases and the J gene end by 0 bases; junction bases not matched to a gene: 10. The CDR3 DNA reads TGTGCCAGCAGTTTATGGAAAACGGACAGGTACGCGAACACCGGGGAGCTGTTTTTT. Amino acids: CASSLWKTDRYANTGELFF.

The chain is built from TRBV7-8 and TRBJ2-3; a possible D gene is TRBD1 (6 bases). The germline CDR1 and CDR2 sequences are SGHVS and FQNEAQ. The length of the CDR3 is 14 residues. The V end was cut by 2 bases, the J end by 4 bases, with 10 bases between. This CDR3 is CASSLMGASDTQYF. The CDR3 DNA reads as TGTGCCAGCAGCTTAATGGGGGCATCAGATACGCAGTATTTT.

This clone is a singleton in its sample. The chain is built from TRBV6-6 and TRBJ2-7; 11 nucleotides agree with TRBD2. The CDR3 runs to 16 residues. Germline V gene data show CDR1 as MNHNY and CDR2 as SVGAGI (reference sequence). Trimming at V came to 5 bases and at J to 7 bases, leaving 13 bases not matched to a gene. The CDR3 DNA reads TGTGCCAGCAGTACCCAACTAGCGGGGGAATTACGGGAGCAGTACTTC. It codes for CASSTQLAGELREQYF.

The J gene is TRBJ2-7, the V gene TRBV19; TRBD1 matches 11 bases. Germline lookup yields CDR1 LNHDA and CDR2 SQIVND (reference sequence). The CDR3 contains 15 residues. The junction had 3 bases not matched to a gene; V was cut back by 3 bases and J by 2 bases. Here the CDR3 DNA reads TGTGCCAGTAGTATTGGGACAGGGGGAACCTACGAGCAGTACTTC. As protein: CASSIGTGGTYEQYF.

The chain has TRBV3-1 (or the pseudogene TRBV3-2) and TRBJ1-1; 7 nucleotides line up with TRBD1. J was trimmed by 4 bases and V by 3 bases; bases with no gene match: 5. The germline V gene encodes CDR1 LGHDT and CDR2 YNNKEL (reference sequence). The CDR3 is 14 residues long. CDR3 nucleotides: TGTGCCAGCAGCCATTCGACAGGGCGCACTGAAGCTTTCTTT. Translated, it gives CASSHSTGRTEAFF.

The rearrangement joins TRBV27 to TRBJ2-7; 8 nucleotides align to TRBD1. The V and J ends lost 5 bases and 3 bases, in that order; junction bases with no gene match: 12. The germline CDR1 and CDR2 sequences are MNHEY and SMNVEV (reference sequence). The CDR3 has 16 residues. This chain's CDR3 is CASSARTGNPIYEQYF. CDR3 nucleotides: TGTGCCAGCAGTGCCCGGACAGGGAATCCCATCTACGAGCAGTACTTC.

The gene calls are TRBV28 and TRBJ1-2; 7 positions agree with TRBD1. The CDR3 extends over 12 amino acids. Trimming removed 10 bases from V and 5 bases from J; junction bases left unmatched: 7. Per germline, CDR1 MDHEN and CDR2 SYDVKM. This CDR3 reads CAIKRGLYGYTF. CDR3 bases: TGTGCCATCAAAAGGGGGCTGTATGGCTACACCTTC.

The gene calls are TRBV11-2 and TRBJ2-7; no clear D gene. The CDR3 runs 15 residues. The V gene lost 3 bases and the J gene lost 3 bases, with 15 bases spanning the gap. The germline V gene has CDR1 SGHAT and CDR2 FQNNGV. Written as DNA, the CDR3 is TGTGCCAGCAGCTTCGGATGGGCTACGAACTACGAGCAGTACTTC. This codes for CASSFGWATNYEQYF.

This clone was recorded once. V gene TRBV15 combines with J gene TRBJ2-5; D is ambiguous. This CDR3 comprises 12 residues. Germline CDR1 and CDR2: LNHNV and YYDKDF (reference sequence). V lost 0 bases and J lost 6, with 5 bases in between. CDR3 in amino acids: CATSRDLKTQYF. The CDR3 DNA reads TGTGCCACCAGCAGAGATTTAAAGACCCAGTACTTC.

The J gene is TRBJ2-7, the V gene TRBV14; D is perhaps TRBD1 (5 bases). The CDR3 is made up of 15 amino acids. Germline-derived CDR1 and CDR2 are SGHDN and FVKESK. Trimming shortened V by 2 bases and J by 6 bases, and 17 bases separated the two germline ends. The CDR3 reads CASSQSFGRVSEQYF. In DNA, the CDR3 is TGTGCCAGCAGCCAATCGTTCGGCAGGGTGTCCGAGCAGTACTTC.

J is TRBJ1-6 and V is TRBV7-8, with 7 bases that match TRBD1. Germline trimming cut 5 bases from V and 5 bases from J; bases unmatched to any gene: 6. The CDR3 totals 15 residues. Germline V lookup: CDR1 SGHVS, CDR2 FQNEAQ. Here the CDR3 DNA reads TGTGCCAGCAGCACCCTGACAGGGAATAATTCACCCCTCCACTTT. Amino acid sequence: CASSTLTGNNSPLHF. Based on the CDR3 plus reference TRBV7-8 and TRBJ1-6, the full variable domain is GAGVSQSPRYKVAKRGQDVALRCDPISGHVSLFWYQQALGQGPEFLTYFQNEAQLDKSGLPSDRFFAERPEGSVSTLKIQRTQQEDSAVYLCASSTLTGNNSPLHFGNGTRLTVT.

The J gene is TRBJ2-2, the V gene TRBV27, with 9 positions matching TRBD1. Trimming at V came to 4 bases and at J to 1 base, leaving 7 bases not matched to a gene. The CDR3 has 17 amino acids. Germline V gene sequence: CDR1 MNHEY, CDR2 SMNVEV (reference sequence). The CDR3 DNA reads TGTGCCAGCAGTTCCGGGACAGGGTTCAGGAACACCGGGGAGCTGTTTTTT. Protein sequence: CASSSGTGFRNTGELFF.

The chain couples TRBV19 to TRBJ2-1; 8 bases are a match to TRBD2. CDR3 length: 15 amino acids. From germline, CDR1 is LNHDA and CDR2 SQIVND (reference sequence). Losses at the gene ends were 3 bases for V and 7 bases for J; bases not matched to a gene: 8. The CDR3 sequence is CASSIGREVGNEQFF. Written as DNA, the CDR3 is TGTGCCAGTAGTATTGGGCGGGAGGTTGGGAATGAGCAGTTCTTC.

This chain links TRBV14 with TRBJ2-2; 8 nucleotides agree with TRBD1. The CDR3 loop spans 17 amino acids. Trimming removed 2 bases from V and 0 bases from J; junction bases left unmatched: 5. In germline, CDR1 is SGHDN, CDR2 FVKESK. The CDR3 nucleotides read TGTGCCAGCAGCCAAAACCGGGACAGGACGAACACCGGGGAGCTGTTTTTT. Residues: CASSQNRDRTNTGELFF. The whole variable domain, filled in from reference TRBV14 and TRBJ2-2, reads EAGVTQFPSHSVIEKGQTVTLRCDPISGHDNLYWYRRVMGKEIKFLLHFVKESKQDESGMPNNRFLAERTGGTYSTLKVQPAELEDSGVYFCASSQNRDRTNTGELFFGEGSRLTVL.

J is TRBJ2-5 and V is TRBV20-1, with 11 bases identical to TRBD2. Per the germline V gene, CDR1 is DFQATT and CDR2 is SNEGSKA (reference sequence). This CDR3 has 16 amino acids. V was pared by 3 bases and J by 4 bases, with 10 bases of the junction left unmatched. CDR3 region: CSASGTSGRRRETQYF. CDR3 in DNA: TGCAGTGCTAGTGGGACTAGCGGCCGCCGAAGAGAGACCCAGTACTTC.

The chain links TRBV2 to TRBJ1-1; TRBD1 matches 10 bases. This CDR3 has 17 amino acids. The V gene's germline CDR1 is SNHLY and CDR2 FYNNEI. V lost 4 bases, J lost 4 bases, and 12 bases stayed unmatched. The CDR3 DNA sequence: TGTGCCAGCAGTGCCCGAGGGACAGGGGTCTCGAGCACTGAAGCTTTCTTT. Protein product: CASSARGTGVSSTEAFF.